The 25 T cell receptor beta chains below come from one sample, sequenced in a study of blood T cell repertoires in COVID-19. Here immunoSEQ multiplex PCR was the method, and the copy in TCRdb shows in-frame clones only, minus some. The sample shows about 83,000 clones, roughly 82% of them seen only once. Sequenced material: peripheral blood. These receptors originate from a man aged 50 to 60 with active COVID-19.

This chain joins TRBV4-3 and TRBJ1-3; 9 bases align to TRBD1. The CDR3 spans 17 residues. With V trimmed by 3 bases and J by 0 bases, 6 bases remained unmatched. The V gene's germline CDR1 is LGHNA and CDR2 YSLEER. The CDR3 DNA reads as TGCGCCAGCAGCCAGGGGACAGGGCTATCCTCTGGAAACACCATATATTTT. Protein sequence: CASSQGTGLSSGNTIYF.

The chain combines TRBV29-1 with TRBJ2-1, with 9 nucleotides matching TRBD1. The CDR3 loop spans 15 amino acids. The germline V gene encodes CDR1 SQVTM and CDR2 ANQGSEA. With 6 bases clipped from V and 3 bases from J, the junction kept 9 bases outside the gene matches. CDR3 sequence (DNA): TGCAGCGTAAAGATAGGGACAGGGAACTACAATGAGCAGTTCTTC. Its protein product is CSVKIGTGNYNEQFF.

This sequence joins TRBV3-1 (or the pseudogene TRBV3-2) and TRBJ2-7; 9 positions agree with TRBD1. V trimming: 3 bases; J trimming: 6 bases; junction bases outside the gene matches: 6. Germline CDR1 and CDR2: LGHDT and YNNKEL (reference sequence). CDR3 length: 14 residues. The CDR3 is CASSHGQGSREQYF. The CDR3 DNA is TGTGCCAGCAGCCATGGACAGGGGAGTCGCGAGCAGTACTTC.

This clone was detected only once. This chain uses TRBV28 with TRBJ2-3; a possible D gene is TRBD2 (6 bases). The germline gives CDR1 MDHEN, CDR2 SYDVKM. The CDR3 totals 14 residues. V was shortened by 2 bases and J by 3 bases, with 9 bases between the two germline ends. In DNA form, the CDR3 reads TGTGCCAGCAGTTTACCTCTAGCGACAGATACGCAGTATTTT. It encodes CASSLPLATDTQYF. Full variable domain (outside the CDR3, taken from reference TRBV28 and TRBJ2-3): DVKVTQSSRYLVKRTGEKVFLECVQDMDHENMFWYRQDPGLGLRLIYFSYDVKMKEKGDIPEGYSVSREKKERFSLILESASTNQTSMYLCASSLPLATDTQYFGPGTRLTVL.

This chain uses TRBV5-6 with TRBJ1-2; 8 bases line up with TRBD1. Germline CDR1 and CDR2: SGHDT and YYEEEE. The CDR3 loop spans 12 amino acids. V lost 4 bases to trimming and J lost 6 bases; unmatched junction nucleotides: 2. The CDR3 sequence: CASSPGGHGYTF. The CDR3 region has the DNA TGTGCCAGCAGCCCAGGGGGCCATGGCTACACCTTC.

The chain links TRBV29-1 to TRBJ2-1, with 13 bases lining up with TRBD2. The junction had 2 bases not matched to a gene; V was cut back by 2 bases and J by 7 bases. From germline, CDR1 is SQVTM and CDR2 ANQGSEA. The CDR3 loop spans 14 amino acids. The CDR3 sequence is CSVETSGRVNEQFF. DNA for the CDR3: TGCAGCGTTGAAACTAGCGGGAGGGTTAATGAGCAGTTCTTC.

The rearrangement links TRBV28 to TRBJ2-7; TRBD1 matches 8 bases. Trimming cost V 5 bases and J 0 bases; bases outside gene matches: 3. The germline gives CDR1 MDHEN, CDR2 SYDVKM. The CDR3 extends over 14 amino acids. CDR3 sequence reads: CASSATGGSYEQYF. DNA for the CDR3: TGTGCCAGCAGTGCAACAGGGGGCTCCTACGAGCAGTACTTC.

V usage is TRBV27 and J usage is TRBJ2-3; TRBD2 matches 7 bases. CDR1 MNHEY and CDR2 SMNVEV come from the germline V gene (reference sequence). V gave up 3 bases and J gave up 0 bases; unmatched junction bases: 3. The CDR3 totals 15 residues. CDR3 sequence reads: CASSLGGTSTDTQYF. The CDR3 DNA is TGTGCCAGCAGTTTGGGAGGGACTAGCACAGATACGCAGTATTTT.

This clone has just one count. The chain combines TRBV6-5 with TRBJ1-1, with TRBD1 identical over 8 bases. CDR3 length: 13 residues. With V trimmed by 2 bases and J by 7 bases, 3 bases remained unmatched. CDR1 is MNHEY, CDR2 SVGAGI, per germline. In DNA form, the CDR3 reads TGTGCCAGCAGTTACGTAGGGACAGGTGAAGCTTTCTTT. This codes for CASSYVGTGEAFF.

The J gene is TRBJ1-5, the V gene TRBV4-1; no definite D call. The germline V gene encodes CDR1 MGHRA and CDR2 YSYEKL. Trimming took 0 bases from V and 5 from J, leaving 17 bases between them. The CDR3 loop spans 17 amino acids. The CDR3 sequence is CASSQEATRGKDQPQHF. In DNA, the CDR3 is TGCGCCAGCAGCCAAGAAGCTACGAGAGGTAAGGATCAGCCCCAGCATTTT.

The gene calls are TRBV10-3 and TRBJ1-6; 7 nucleotides agree with TRBD1. Trimming removed 7 bases from V and 7 bases from J; junction bases left unmatched: 4. The CDR3 runs to 13 residues. Germline CDR1 and CDR2: ENHRY and SYGVKD. In DNA, the CDR3 is TGTGCCATCAAAGGGACAGAGAATTCACCCCTCCACTTT. As protein: CAIKGTENSPLHF.

This chain uses TRBV4-1 with TRBJ2-1, with 13 nucleotides matching TRBD2. The CDR3 runs 16 residues. Germline trimming cut 3 bases from V and 10 bases from J; bases unmatched to any gene: 9. Per germline, CDR1 MGHRA and CDR2 YSYEKL. In DNA form, the CDR3 reads TGCGCCAGCAGCCAGGCCGGGACTAGCGGGAAGGGGGAGCAGTTCTTC. Translating gives CASSQAGTSGKGEQFF.

The chain uses TRBV4-2 and TRBJ1-1; D remains unclear. The germline gives CDR1 LGHNA, CDR2 YNFKEQ. V gave up 1 base and J gave up 2 bases, with 11 bases separating them. CDR3 size: 15 residues. CDR3 coding DNA: TGTGCCAGCAGCCAAGTTTCGTCCCTCAACACTGAAGCTTTCTTT. The encoded protein is CASSQVSSLNTEAFF.

V is TRBV5-4 and J is TRBJ2-7; 13 positions match TRBD2. Trimming took 0 bases from V and 3 from J; bases not matched to a gene: 3. Germline V gene lookup returns CDR1 SGHNT and CDR2 YYREEE (reference sequence). The CDR3 length is 16 residues. This CDR3 reads CASSLGGLAGYYEQYF. The CDR3 coding sequence is TGTGCCAGCAGCTTGGGGGGACTAGCGGGATACTACGAGCAGTACTTC. Using reference TRBV5-4 and TRBJ2-7 for the parts outside the CDR3, the full variable domain is ETGVTQSPTHLIKTRGQQVTLRCSSQSGHNTVSWYQQALGQGPQFIFQYYREEENGRGNFPPRFSGLQFPNYSSELNVNALELDDSALYLCASSLGGLAGYYEQYFGPGTRLTVT.

The chain is built from TRBV5-5 and TRBJ2-1, with D perhaps matching TRBD1 (6 bases). The ends were cut back, 0 bases at V and 0 bases at J, with 7 bases in the middle. Germline V gene data show CDR1 as SGHKS and CDR2 as YYEKEE (reference sequence). The CDR3 length is 15 residues. The CDR3 bases are TGTGCCAGCAGCTTGGCAGGGGACTCCTACAATGAGCAGTTCTTC. The encoded protein is CASSLAGDSYNEQFF.

This rearrangement joins TRBV10-3 to TRBJ2-3; 9 bases agree with TRBD2. The CDR3 is made up of 18 amino acids. Germline V gene data show CDR1 as ENHRY and CDR2 as SYGVKD. V was pared by 6 bases and J by 5 bases, with 18 bases of the junction left unmatched. This CDR3 is CAISPEQGLAGRKDTQYF. The CDR3, as DNA: TGTGCCATCAGCCCCGAGCAAGGTCTAGCGGGGAGGAAAGATACGCAGTATTTT.

V is TRBV9 and J is TRBJ2-2, with 10 bases that match TRBD2. There are 18 residues in the CDR3. After removal of 0 bases from V and 4 bases from J, the junction contained 9 bases not matched to a gene. CDR1 is SGDLS and CDR2 is YYNGEE in the germline V gene. The CDR3 loop is CASSVGASGSFSTGELFF. The CDR3 DNA follows: TGTGCCAGCAGCGTAGGGGCTAGCGGGAGTTTCAGCACCGGGGAGCTGTTTTTT.

CDR3 DNA sequence: TGTGCCAGTAGTATAAGGTCTAGCAGAACACGGTACGAGCAGTACTTC. It codes for CASSIRSSRTRYEQYF. This chain links TRBV19 with TRBJ2-7; D might be TRBD2 (5 bases). CDR1 is LNHDA and CDR2 is SQIVND in the germline V gene (reference sequence). The CDR3 totals 16 residues. V was cut by 2 bases and J by 4 bases, with 18 bases left in between.

The chain combines TRBV19 with TRBJ1-6; D remains ambiguous. Germline CDR1 reads LNHDA; CDR2 reads SQIVND (reference sequence). The CDR3 is 13 amino acids. The V end lost 3 bases, the J end lost 15 bases, and 15 bases lay between the germline ends. Here the CDR3 reads CASSIRQSFLLHF. CDR3 nucleotides: TGTGCCAGTAGTATCCGTCAGTCCTTTCTCCTCCACTTT.

This chain uses TRBV20-1 with TRBJ1-2, with 8 bases matching TRBD1. V was clipped by 3 bases and J by 6 bases; unmatched bases: 12. This CDR3 contains 15 residues. Germline assignment: CDR1 DFQATT and CDR2 SNEGSKA (reference sequence). The DNA for the CDR3 is TGCAGTGCTAGTGGCACTATTGGACAGGGAGATGGCTACACCTTC. It encodes CSASGTIGQGDGYTF.

The chain couples TRBV10-3 to TRBJ1-2; D ambiguous. Germline CDR1 reads ENHRY; CDR2 reads SYGVKD. V lost 3 bases, J lost 1 base, and 6 bases lay in between. CDR3 length: 13 amino acids. CDR3 nucleotides: TGTGCCATCAGTGACAACGGTAACTATGGCTACACCTTC. Translating it yields CAISDNGNYGYTF.

The chain couples TRBV6-5 to TRBJ1-2; TRBD1 aligns across 9 bases. V lost 6 bases and J lost 6; bases outside the gene matches: 8. Germline values: CDR1 MNHEY, CDR2 SVGAGI. CDR3 size: 14 residues. The CDR3 reads CASRGLQGANGYTF. In nucleotides, the CDR3 is TGTGCCAGCAGGGGGCTACAGGGGGCGAATGGCTACACCTTC.

V and J are TRBV9 and TRBJ2-7; 9 bases fit TRBD1. In germline, CDR1 is SGDLS, CDR2 YYNGEE. CDR3 length: 16 residues. With V trimmed by 4 bases and J by 5 bases, 13 bases remained unmatched. CDR3 bases: TGTGCCAGCAGCCCCCCCTTCCGGACAGGGGCCCACGAGCAGTACTTC. Protein sequence: CASSPPFRTGAHEQYF.

The chain combines TRBV30 with TRBJ1-1, with TRBD1 matching over 7 bases. Germline values: CDR1 GTSNPN, CDR2 SVGIG (reference sequence). The CDR3 runs 15 residues. Trimming cost V 4 bases and J 1 base; bases outside gene matches: 9. DNA of the CDR3: TGTGCCTGGACAAGGGGGCGGGGTACGAACACTGAAGCTTTCTTT. Translation gives CAWTRGRGTNTEAFF.

The J gene is TRBJ1-1, the V gene TRBV11-1; D is ambiguous. CDR1 SGHAT and CDR2 FQDESV come from the germline V gene (reference sequence). V was shortened by 2 bases and J by 5 bases, with 15 bases between the two germline ends. The CDR3 extends over 15 amino acids. The CDR3: CASSLTRQAVTEAFF. For the CDR3, the DNA is TGTGCCAGCAGCTTAACAAGACAAGCCGTTACTGAAGCTTTCTTT. Full variable domain (outside the CDR3, taken from reference TRBV11-1 and TRBJ1-1): EAEVAQSPRYKITEKSQAVAFWCDPISGHATLYWYRQILGQGPELLVQFQDESVVDDSQLPKDRFSAERLKGVDSTLKIQPAELGDSAMYLCASSLTRQAVTEAFFGQGTRLTVV.